These 5 T cell receptor beta chains originate from one sample sequenced in a study of blood T cells in healthy people across ages. Using a J-beta primer mix together with a sample-barcoded 5' primer, a second PCR was run for roughly 6 to 12 cycles. TCRdb recomputed calls from the 5' RACE reads with MiXCR, one row per CDR3 protein. The table lists approximately 1,700,000 distinct CDR3 sequences, around 42% of them singletons. The sequenced material came from blood. These receptors came from a human donor in good health.

The chain is built from TRBV7-2 and TRBJ2-1; no clear D. Deletions cut 0 bases from V and 12 bases from J, with 12 bases between. Germline CDR1 reads SGHTA; CDR2 reads FQGNSA. The CDR3 spans 13 residues. The chain's CDR3 is CASSLANLFGQFF. The CDR3 coding sequence is TGTGCCAGCAGCTTAGCTAACCTCTTCGGGCAGTTCTTC.

V gene TRBV20-1 combines with J gene TRBJ1-5; D possibly corresponds to TRBD1 (6 bases). Germline loops: CDR1 DFQATT, CDR2 SNEGSKA (reference sequence). V dropped 7 bases and J dropped 5 bases, with 18 bases sitting between them. This CDR3 contains 14 residues. The CDR3 loop reads CSVAPRGLYQPQHF. CDR3 sequence (DNA): TGCAGTGTCGCGCCCAGGGGCCTCTATCAGCCCCAGCATTTT.

V gene TRBV6-6 combines with J gene TRBJ2-1, with 9 bases aligning to TRBD2. The V gene end was trimmed by 5 bases and the J gene end by 6 bases; junction bases not matched to a gene: 5. This CDR3 comprises 14 residues. Germline V gene lookup returns CDR1 MNHNY and CDR2 SVGAGI (reference sequence). The CDR3 loop is CASSGGLALNEQFF. DNA of the CDR3: TGTGCCAGCAGTGGGGGACTAGCCCTCAATGAGCAGTTCTTC.

V and J are TRBV24-1 and TRBJ1-2; D perhaps matches TRBD1 (5 bases). The CDR3 runs to 16 residues. The V gene's germline CDR1 is KGHDR and CDR2 SFDVKD. Trimming shortened V by 4 bases and J by 2 bases, and 16 bases separated the two germline ends. The CDR3 nucleotides read TGTGCCACCAGTGACTCCACGGACAATTGGAACTATGGCTACACCTTC. Its translation is CATSDSTDNWNYGYTF.

The genes are TRBV7-9 and TRBJ2-7; 8 bases match TRBD1. Germline V CDR1 and CDR2: SEHNR, FQNEAQ (reference sequence). Trimming cost V 1 base and J 12 bases; bases outside gene matches: 5. The CDR3 has 12 residues. DNA for the CDR3: TGTGCCAGCAGCTTAGGGGACAGGCCTCCGTACTTC. Its protein product is CASSLGDRPPYF.